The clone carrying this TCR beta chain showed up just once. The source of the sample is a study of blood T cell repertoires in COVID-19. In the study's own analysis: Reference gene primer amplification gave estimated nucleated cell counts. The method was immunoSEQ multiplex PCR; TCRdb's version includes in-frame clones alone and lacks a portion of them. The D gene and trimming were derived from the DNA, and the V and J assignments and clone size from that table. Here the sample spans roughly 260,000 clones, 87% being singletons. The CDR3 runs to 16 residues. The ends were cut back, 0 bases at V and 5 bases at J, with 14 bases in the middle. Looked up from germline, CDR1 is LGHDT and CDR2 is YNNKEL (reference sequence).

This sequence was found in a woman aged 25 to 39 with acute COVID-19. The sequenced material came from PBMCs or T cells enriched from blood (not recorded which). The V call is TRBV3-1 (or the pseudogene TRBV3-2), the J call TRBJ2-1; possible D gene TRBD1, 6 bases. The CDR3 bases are TGTGCCAGCAGCCAAGACTCCGGGACAAATCACAATGAGCAGTTCTTC. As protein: CASSQDSGTNHNEQFF.